The 9 T cell receptor beta chains below all came from one sample that was sequenced in a study of cytomegalovirus exposure and HLA in healthy donors. The PCR had 60 Vbeta and 13 Jbeta primers. TCRdb's table, derived via immunoSEQ multiplex PCR, lists solely in-frame clones and lacks some. The repertoire holds about 130,000 clones, with approximately 61% as singletons. Source material: PBMCs. The receptors here all came from a man in his thirties or forties in good health and CMV-seropositive.

This clone has more than one count but fewer than ten. V gene TRBV5-6 combines with J gene TRBJ2-7; D is perhaps TRBD2 (5 bases). CDR3 length: 13 amino acids. The V gene lost 5 bases and the J gene lost 2 bases, with 11 bases spanning the gap. Germline lookup yields CDR1 SGHDT and CDR2 YYEEEE. CDR3 bases: TGTGCCAGCAGTCGCGGGCGACCCTACGAGCAGTACTTC. This codes for CASSRGRPYEQYF.

This clone showed up just once. V gene TRBV11-2 combines with J gene TRBJ2-5; D perhaps matches TRBD1 (5 bases). The germline V gene encodes CDR1 SGHAT and CDR2 FQNNGV. Trimming removed 5 bases at V and 4 bases at J, with 14 bases between. The CDR3 covers 14 residues. The CDR3 here is CASSPGSFGETQYF. Written as DNA, the CDR3 is TGTGCCAGCAGCCCAGGGTCTTTTGGAGAGACCCAGTACTTC.

J is TRBJ2-5 and V is TRBV7-9; possible D gene TRBD2, 5 bases. Trimming removed 5 bases at V and 0 bases at J, with 16 bases between. Per the germline V gene, CDR1 is SEHNR and CDR2 is FQNEAQ (reference sequence). This CDR3 has 16 residues. The CDR3 region is CASSPPGSGDQETQYF. The CDR3 DNA is TGTGCCAGCAGCCCACCCGGGTCCGGGGACCAAGAGACCCAGTACTTC. Full variable domain (missing parts from reference TRBV7-9 and TRBJ2-5): DTGVSQNPRHKITKRGQNVTFRCDPISEHNRLYWYRQTLGQGPEFLTYFQNEAQLEKSRLLSDRFSAERPKGSFSTLEIQRTEQGDSAMYLCASSPPGSGDQETQYFGPGTRLLVL.

The rearrangement uses TRBV27 and TRBJ2-7; TRBD2 agrees at 9 bases. The CDR3 contains 15 residues. V trimming: 2 bases; J trimming: 6 bases; junction bases outside the gene matches: 8. Germline V gives CDR1 MNHEY, CDR2 SMNVEV (reference sequence). The CDR3, as DNA: TGTGCCAGCAGTTTAGTGGGCGGGAGGGCCTCCGAGCAGTACTTC. The encoded protein is CASSLVGGRASEQYF.

The genes are TRBV5-4 and TRBJ1-1; no clear D. Germline CDR1 and CDR2: SGHNT and YYREEE (reference sequence). This CDR3 has 15 amino acids. Trimming took off 2 bases at V and 0 bases at J, with 11 bases between the two ends. The CDR3 nucleotides read TGTGCCAGCAGCTTTGGAGGGCCCATGAACACTGAAGCTTTCTTT. Its translation: CASSFGGPMNTEAFF.

V and J are TRBV7-6 and TRBJ2-1, with D unclear. This CDR3 is 12 amino acids long. V shed 2 bases and J shed 8 bases, with 7 bases lying between them. Germline V lookup: CDR1 SGHVS, CDR2 FNYEAQ. The CDR3 region is CASSLTDHEQFF. CDR3 DNA sequence: TGTGCCAGCAGCTTAACAGATCATGAGCAGTTCTTC.

The CDR3 loop is CSVRDSTTGTEAFF. As DNA, the CDR3 is TGCAGCGTTAGGGACTCCACGACGGGGACTGAAGCTTTCTTT. This sequence joins TRBV29-1 and TRBJ1-1; TRBD1 might be the D (5 bases). V lost 5 bases, J lost 5 bases, and 18 bases lay in between. Germline V gives CDR1 SQVTM, CDR2 ANQGSEA. The CDR3 spans 14 residues. The complete variable domain, with remaining parts taken from reference TRBV29-1 and TRBJ1-1, reads SAVISQKPSRDICQRGTSLTIQCQVDSQVTMMFWYRQQPGQSLTLIATANQGSEATYESGFVIDKFPISRPNLTFSTLTVSNMSPEDSSIYLCSVRDSTTGTEAFFGQGTRLTVV.

The chain couples TRBV9 to TRBJ2-7; the match to TRBD1 covers 7 bases. The germline V gene has CDR1 SGDLS and CDR2 YYNGEE. J was trimmed by 2 bases and V by 3 bases; bases with no gene match: 2. The CDR3 sequence is 13 residues long. CDR3 region: CASSGQGAYEQYF. The DNA for the CDR3 is TGTGCCAGCAGCGGACAGGGTGCCTACGAGCAGTACTTC.

The chain has TRBV9 and TRBJ2-2; D unresolved. From germline, CDR1 is SGDLS and CDR2 YYNGEE. V was clipped by 0 bases and J by 5 bases, with 8 bases between them. The CDR3 runs 14 residues. CDR3 in amino acids: CASSVDGRTGELFF. CDR3 DNA: TGTGCCAGCAGCGTAGATGGCAGAACCGGGGAGCTGTTTTTT.